The rows below give T cell receptor beta chains drawn from one sample of a study of cytomegalovirus exposure and HLA in healthy donors. Here immunoSEQ multiplex PCR was the method, and the copy in TCRdb shows in-frame clones only, minus some. The sample yields 150,000 to 200,000 clones, about 83% seen once. Sequencing input: PBMCs. These receptors were collected from a young woman in good health and CMV-seropositive. CDR3s include the opening cysteine and the closing phenylalanine or tryptophan. The order of the fields is V gene, D gene, J gene, CDR3 protein. D genes are given only for firm matches.

>TRBV6-5|TRBD1|TRBJ1-2
CASSYGQVYGYTF
>TRBV9|NA|TRBJ1-3
CASSAGTVYSGNTIYF
>TRBV14|NA|TRBJ2-3
CASSQYPGTLGDTDTQYF
>TRBV2|NA|TRBJ1-6
CASSEEGAGSYNSPLHF
>TRBV27|NA|TRBJ2-7
CATSSLVGATYEQYF
>TRBV29-1|NA|TRBJ2-1
CSVQGGRCEQFF
>TRBV10-3|NA|TRBJ2-7
CAISGPGSSYEQYF
>TRBV7-6|NA|TRBJ2-7
CAMRLLYEQYF
>TRBV19|TRBD1|TRBJ1-5
CASSTSWTGSNQPQHF
>TRBV5-1|TRBD2|TRBJ2-1
CASSWLAPGLAGVGTYNEQFF
>TRBV7-9|NA|TRBJ1-2
CASSAFSSYYTF
>TRBV2|TRBD1|TRBJ1-4
CASTKSGTGLRTNEKLFF
>TRBV4-3|TRBD2|TRBJ2-7
CASSSFPSGGYEQYF
>TRBV5-4|TRBD2|TRBJ2-1
CASSLGLAGFNEQFF
>TRBV23-1|NA|TRBJ2-7
CASSPPGERANYEQYF
>TRBV19|NA|TRBJ1-1
CASRSPANEAFF
>TRBV6-6|TRBD1|TRBJ1-5
CASTSGTGAQPQHF
>TRBV19|NA|TRBJ2-5
CASSGDAETQYF
>TRBV25-1|NA|TRBJ1-3
CASSEWRSDSGNTIYF
>TRBV7-6|NA|TRBJ1-1
CASSLASGQGTEAFF
>TRBV2|TRBD1|TRBJ1-1
CASSRTTMDRNDAFF